This T cell receptor beta chain was identified during a study of T-cell memory formation after mild COVID-19 (dated by TCRdb to 2020 to 2023). Regarding the research as a whole: TCR sequence clusters from the two donors were largely donor specific. T-cell clones expanding and contracting after mild COVID-19 in two donors were tracked by longitudinal TCRalpha and TCRbeta repertoire sequencing. The cohort was made up of two young adult volunteers, one female and one male, who were previously healthy. The paper as a whole reports these results and caveats: Whether the second-wave clones peaking on day 37 were SARS-CoV-2 specific was not confirmed. Balanced CD4/CD8 phenotypes were observed for clones contracting from day 15 to 85, whereas a bias towards CD4+ was observed for a second wave of clones expanding from day 15 to 37. Contracting CD4+ clones appeared mostly in the CM and EM memory subsets, whereas CD8+ clones were enriched in EMRA. The study included only a couple of mild cases, and larger cohorts that include severe cases with pre-infection samples were judged to be necessary. Some responding clones were detected in pre-infection memory, which suggested that pre-existing cross-reactive memory T cells had joined the SARS-CoV-2 response.

Including the terminal cysteine and phenylalanine, the CDR3 comprises 14 residues. Left in the record is the CDR3 DNA by itself, 42 bases read in frame from the first base. V and J lose 0 bases and 6 bases, and a span of 11 bases separates them. The reads were generated on an Illumina NovaSeq 6000. cDNA libraries for TCRalpha and TCRbeta were prepared by 5'RACE using constant-segment primers, with sample barcodes and unique molecular identifiers added. Trizol reagent was used to extract RNA from every sample. Amplification of the libraries took two PCR steps, and the second step added a second sample barcode plus Illumina TruSeq adapters. Sequencing of libraries was performed on an Illumina NovaSeq with 2 x 150 bp paired-end reads. The paper's processing steps were these. Reads were demultiplexed and collapsed into UMI-guided consensus sequences with migec v1.2.7. Using mixcr v2.1.11, the UMI consensuses were aligned to TRA and TRB V and J templates and assembled into clonotypes. Expanded or contracted clonotypes were those called significant by both edgeR and NoisET, with noise models trained on biological replicates. For edgeR calls, the thresholds were a false discovery rate-adjusted p below 0.01 and a log2 fold-change of 1. As an exploratory analysis of dynamics, max-normalized trajectories of the 1000 most abundant clonotypes were examined with PCA combined with hierarchical clustering. The CD4 or CD8 phenotype of responding clones was assigned using the separately sequenced CD4+ and CD8+ repertoires. TCRdb redid the processing of the public reads, applying fastp at Q25 and MiXCR, and retained in-frame beta chains. Rows are combined by CDR3 protein, so each entry shows the most common genes and DNA. These V and J calls rely on TCRdb rather than the paper's analysis. The sample yields some 97,000 distinct CDR3 sequences; 11% were counted once. Roughly two fifths of the sample belongs to the ten largest clones.

Ficoll-Paque density gradient centrifugation was the method used to isolate PBMCs. About this clonotype itself: This clone's antigen is unknown. No base-level quality is on record; no much larger clone is a single base apart.

The clonotype originates from a man younger than 30 who had mild COVID-19 (a few samples of this study predate the infection). The sample titles of this study are shuffled in the database, so cell type and time point are left out; the donor was told from shared clones. This sequence uses TRBV12-3 or TRBV12-4 and TRBJ1-1; D gene: possibly TRBD1, on 5 matching bases. The sample was PBMCs or a T cell subset sorted from them (not recorded which). In nucleotides, the sequence is TGTGCCAGCAGTTTAGCGCTGGGGGGGGCTGAAGCTTTCTTT. Protein translation: CASSLALGGAEAFF.